This is a list of T cell receptor beta chains from one sample in a study of blood T cell repertoires in COVID-19. Generated by immunoSEQ multiplex PCR, the TCRdb table keeps only in-frame clones and is missing some. The sample lists 130,000 to 150,000 clones, 88% occurring once. The sample consisted of PBMCs or T cells enriched from blood (not recorded which). The receptor set was obtained from a woman in her 30s with acute COVID-19. CDR3s include the opening cysteine and the closing phenylalanine or tryptophan. A D gene is named only where the DNA matches it firmly. A clone size is listed for some rows: how often the clone was seen (once, few, many), or a class if it is expanded.

d_gene	v_gene	j_gene	len	abundance	CDR3aa	CDR3nt
NA	TRBV7-2	TRBJ2-5	14	few	CASSHYPFRETQYF	TGTGCCAGCAGCCACTACCCATTTCGGGAGACCCAGTACTTC
TRBD2	TRBV9	TRBJ2-1	19	once	CASSVAVGAGREGPDEQFF	TGTGCCAGCAGCGTAGCTGTGGGGGCAGGGCGGGAGGGCCCCGATGAGCAGTTCTTC
TRBD2	TRBV10-3	TRBJ2-3	12	NA	CAIGTAGDTQYF	TGTGCCATCGGTACAGCGGGGGATACGCAGTATTTT
NA	TRBV3-1/TRBV3-2	TRBJ2-1	15	NA	CASSHSELSYNEQFF	TGTGCCAGCAGCCACAGCGAGTTATCCTACAATGAGCAGTTCTTC
NA	TRBV5-1	TRBJ2-4	14	NA	CASSASAPVSIQYF	TGCGCCAGCAGCGCCTCCGCCCCGGTTTCCATTCAGTACTTC
NA	TRBV30	TRBJ2-1	11	NA	CAWSVLNEQFF	TGTGCCTGGAGTGTACTCAATGAGCAGTTCTTC
NA	TRBV6-4	TRBJ2-6	14	NA	CASMEDAGANVLTF	TGTGCCAGCATGGAGGACGCTGGGGCCAACGTCCTGACTTTC
TRBD2	TRBV28	TRBJ2-3	17	NA	CASSFLPAGGTRDTQYF	TGTGCCAGCAGTTTCCTCCCCGCGGGGGGGACTCGGGATACGCAGTATTTT
TRBD2	TRBV6-2/TRBV6-3	TRBJ2-1	15	NA	CASSYRGSSYNEQFF	TGTGCCAGCAGTTACCGCGGGAGCTCCTACAATGAGCAGTTCTTC
NA	TRBV6-5	TRBJ2-7	14	NA	CASSIRTATYEQYF	TGTGCCAGCAGCATTAGGACAGCCACCTACGAGCAGTACTTC
NA	TRBV5-1	TRBJ2-7	15	NA	CASSLGGLVPYEQYF	TGCGCCAGCAGCTTGGGGGGACTTGTACCCTACGAGCAGTACTTC
TRBD1	TRBV29-1	TRBJ2-3	14	NA	CSVVDRGPTDTQYF	TGCAGCGTTGTCGACAGGGGGCCCACAGATACGCAGTATTTT
NA	TRBV7-9	TRBJ2-6	15	NA	CASSLQASGANVLTF	TGTGCCAGCAGCTTGCAGGCCTCTGGGGCCAACGTCCTGACTTTC
TRBD1	TRBV28	TRBJ2-7	16	NA	CASSSPGEGQANEQYF	TGTGCCAGCAGTTCACCGGGCGAGGGACAGGCTAACGAGCAGTACTTC
TRBD1	TRBV6-5	TRBJ1-2	11	NA	CASSTGAGYTF	TGTGCCAGCAGCACAGGGGCTGGCTACACCTTC
TRBD2	TRBV5-1	TRBJ2-7	14	NA	CASSPRTRSYEQYF	TGCGCCAGCAGCCCCCGGACTAGATCCTACGAGCAGTACTTC
NA	TRBV30	TRBJ1-2	15	NA	CAWSVLSQGKFGNTF	TGTGCCTGGAGTGTACTTTCACAGGGTAAATTTGGCAACACCTTC
NA	TRBV30	TRBJ1-1	13	NA	CAWKDRLNTEAFF	TGTGCCTGGAAAGACAGGCTGAACACTGAAGCTTTCTTT
NA	TRBV18	TRBJ1-1	13	once	CASSPDSYTEAFF	TGTGCCAGCTCACCGGACAGCTACACTGAAGCTTTCTTT
NA	TRBV7-9	TRBJ1-1	14	once	CASSLPGFGTEAFF	TGTGCCAGCAGCTTACCAGGTTTCGGCACTGAAGCTTTCTTT
NA	TRBV5-1	TRBJ2-1	14	NA	CASSLGDTYNEQFF	TGCGCCAGCAGCTTGGGAGATACCTACAATGAGCAGTTCTTC
NA	TRBV10-3	TRBJ1-2	14	NA	CAISERGEGDGYTF	TGTGCCATCAGTGAACGGGGGGAAGGAGATGGCTACACCTTC
TRBD2	TRBV3-1/TRBV3-2	TRBJ2-2	18	NA	CASSQGPLGGREAGELFF	TGTGCCAGCAGCCAAGGCCCCCTCGGGGGGAGGGAGGCCGGGGAGCTGTTTTTT
TRBD1	TRBV18	TRBJ1-3	17	NA	CASSLSTGVPAGNTIYF	TGTGCCAGCTCACTCTCGACAGGGGTCCCCGCGGGAAACACCATATATTTT
NA	TRBV6-2/TRBV6-3	TRBJ1-1	14	NA	CASSYSTGSGEAFF	TGTGCCAGCAGTTACTCTACAGGGTCCGGTGAAGCTTTCTTT
TRBD2	TRBV10-3	TRBJ2-7	13	NA	CAIGGGPSGEQYF	TGTGCCATCGGGGGAGGGCCCTCGGGCGAGCAGTACTTC
TRBD2	TRBV18	TRBJ2-2	15	NA	CASSPGLAGTGELFF	TGTGCCAGCTCACCGGGACTAGCGGGCACCGGGGAGCTGTTTTTT
NA	TRBV4-2	TRBJ2-2	14	NA	CASSQVLNTGELFF	TGTGCCAGCAGCCAAGTTCTGAACACCGGGGAGCTGTTTTTT
NA	TRBV7-6	TRBJ1-2	13	few	CASSLLQGYGYTF	TGTGCCAGCAGCTTATTGCAGGGGTATGGCTACACCTTC
TRBD1	TRBV2	TRBJ2-1	15	once	CASSGPWTGLNEQFF	TGTGCCAGCAGTGGCCCCTGGACAGGCTTAAATGAGCAGTTCTTC
NA	TRBV28	TRBJ1-5	15	NA	CASRTGDYSNQPQHF	TGTGCCAGCAGGACGGGAGATTATAGCAATCAGCCCCAGCATTTT
TRBD1	TRBV25-1	TRBJ2-7	16	NA	CASSDTGQGAPYEQYF	TGTGCCAGCAGTGACACGGGACAGGGGGCTCCATACGAGCAGTACTTC
NA	TRBV23-1	TRBJ2-7	16	once	CASSQPTGPFSYEQYF	TGCGCCAGCAGTCAACCAACAGGGCCCTTTTCCTACGAGCAGTACTTC
TRBD1	TRBV7-2	TRBJ1-6	19	NA	CASSLENDRVPGYNSPLHF	TGTGCCAGCAGCTTAGAGAACGACAGGGTACCTGGCTATAATTCACCCCTCCACTTT
NA	TRBV6-2/TRBV6-3	TRBJ2-7	13	NA	CASSQTESYEQYF	TGTGCCAGCAGTCAAACAGAATCCTACGAGCAGTACTTC
TRBD1	TRBV4-3	TRBJ1-4	15	NA	CASSLTGAGGEKLFF	TGCGCCAGCAGCCTGACAGGGGCCGGGGGTGAAAAACTGTTTTTT
NA	TRBV19	TRBJ2-2	17	NA	CASSIEEQGANTGELFF	TGTGCCAGTAGTATTGAGGAACAGGGCGCGAACACCGGGGAGCTGTTTTTT